The rows below give T cell receptor beta chains drawn from one sample of a study of T and B cells in COVID-19 patients. TCRdb processed the multiplex PCR reads anew with MiXCR; each CDR3 protein has one entry. The top ten clones hold about 3.1% of a sample with 17,000 or so distinct CDR3 sequences, roughly 29% of them seen once. Sequencing was performed on blood. These receptors all stem from a human donor who had recovered from COVID-19. CDR3s leave out the opening cysteine and the closing phenylalanine or tryptophan. Each record gives: D gene, V gene, clone size, CDR3 protein. The D gene is left open where the match is weak. Size is stated for part of the rows, as once, few or many counts, or as a class when the clone is expanded.

D: TRBD2
V: TRBV20-1
size: -
CDR3: SARTGLAGHNEQF

D: -
V: TRBV6-5
size: -
CDR3: ASSPPGPNAIY

D: -
V: TRBV12-3/TRBV12-4
size: many
CDR3: ASSAPRLGHEDKNEQF

D: TRBD1
V: TRBV6-2/TRBV6-3
size: few
CDR3: ASSSRDSVTDEQF

D: TRBD2
V: TRBV5-4
size: many
CDR3: ASSGGSGRDYPYEQY

D: -
V: TRBV19
size: medium-sized
CDR3: ASRSSGNTIY

D: -
V: TRBV12-3/TRBV12-4
size: -
CDR3: ASGLDSSKANVLT

D: TRBD2
V: TRBV19
size: -
CDR3: ASSTSTGGGETQY

D: -
V: TRBV10-3
size: few
CDR3: AAAFTSSQETQY

D: -
V: TRBV5-6
size: few
CDR3: ASSRGGPFGGNTIY

D: -
V: TRBV27
size: -
CDR3: ASSLVSGVRNQPQH

D: -
V: TRBV4-2
size: -
CDR3: ASSQSNSGEQF

D: -
V: TRBV6-5
size: few
CDR3: ASSYAGWDNTNYGYT

D: TRBD1
V: TRBV5-4
size: -
CDR3: ASSLTDRAEAF

D: -
V: TRBV20-1
size: -
CDR3: SAKTASTATYEQY

D: -
V: TRBV5-1
size: -
CDR3: ASSSGYNEQF

D: -
V: TRBV5-1
size: -
CDR3: ASSPGSNSNQPQH

D: TRBD1
V: TRBV18
size: many
CDR3: ASSKDRERTDTQY

D: -
V: TRBV7-6
size: few
CDR3: ASSSWTAQETQY

D: TRBD2
V: TRBV7-2
size: -
CDR3: ASSSLSGISYEQY

D: TRBD2
V: TRBV12-3/TRBV12-4
size: few
CDR3: ASSPSSGSNIQY

D: -
V: TRBV13
size: few
CDR3: ASSRQNSNQPQH

D: -
V: TRBV6-1
size: -
CDR3: ASSQDIKGGQPQH

D: -
V: TRBV12-3/TRBV12-4
size: -
CDR3: ASSLAGAGTDTQY

D: TRBD2
V: TRBV29-1
size: medium-sized
CDR3: SVGERGPFTDTQY

D: -
V: TRBV19
size: medium-sized
CDR3: ASSFRPRGNQPQH

D: TRBD1
V: TRBV27
size: few
CDR3: ASSPGTGVSYGYT

D: -
V: TRBV29-1
size: medium-sized
CDR3: SVGDRFNSPLH

D: -
V: TRBV29-1
size: medium-sized
CDR3: SVILDRSEH

D: -
V: TRBV27
size: -
CDR3: AISESAGASNQPQH

D: -
V: TRBV12-5
size: -
CDR3: ASGLGLRYEQY

D: -
V: TRBV10-1
size: -
CDR3: ASSDLREGAGPTDTQY

D: -
V: TRBV28
size: -
CDR3: ASSPLGGNQPQH

D: TRBD1
V: TRBV12-3/TRBV12-4
size: many
CDR3: ASSQSGTVSLEQY

D: -
V: TRBV18
size: -
CDR3: ASSPTEGAVRYEQY

D: -
V: TRBV12-3/TRBV12-4
size: -
CDR3: ASRTNTEAF

D: -
V: TRBV13
size: -
CDR3: ASSFNYEQF

D: -
V: TRBV12-3/TRBV12-4
size: -
CDR3: ASGPFGPIYGYT

D: -
V: TRBV15
size: many
CDR3: ATSGEYSWGNTIY

D: TRBD2
V: TRBV5-1
size: -
CDR3: ASRLATDTQY

D: TRBD2
V: TRBV5-4
size: many
CDR3: ASKTGGIQETQY

D: TRBD2
V: TRBV6-5
size: medium-sized
CDR3: ASSRSGSYNEQF

D: -
V: TRBV15
size: many
CDR3: ATSRGVGEKLF

D: TRBD1
V: TRBV12-3/TRBV12-4
size: -
CDR3: ASRTGTVIYEQY

D: -
V: TRBV29-1
size: medium-sized
CDR3: SATASGANVLT

D: TRBD2
V: TRBV19
size: many
CDR3: ASSTGLAGGGTGELF

D: TRBD1
V: TRBV29-1
size: -
CDR3: SVDGTGEN